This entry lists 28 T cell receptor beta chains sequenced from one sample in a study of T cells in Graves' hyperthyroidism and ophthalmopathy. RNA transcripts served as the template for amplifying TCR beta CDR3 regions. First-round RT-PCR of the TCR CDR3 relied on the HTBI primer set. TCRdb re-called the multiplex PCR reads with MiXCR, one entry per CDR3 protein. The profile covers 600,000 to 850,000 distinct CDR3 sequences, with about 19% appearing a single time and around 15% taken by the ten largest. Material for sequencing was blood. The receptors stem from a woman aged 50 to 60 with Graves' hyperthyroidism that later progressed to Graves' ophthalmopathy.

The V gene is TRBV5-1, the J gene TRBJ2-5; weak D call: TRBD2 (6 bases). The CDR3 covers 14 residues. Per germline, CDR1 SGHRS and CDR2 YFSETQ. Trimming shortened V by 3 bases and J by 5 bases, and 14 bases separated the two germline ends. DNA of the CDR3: TGCGCCAGCAGCTCGGGACCCGGAGGGGAGACCCAGTACTTC. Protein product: CASSSGPGGETQYF.

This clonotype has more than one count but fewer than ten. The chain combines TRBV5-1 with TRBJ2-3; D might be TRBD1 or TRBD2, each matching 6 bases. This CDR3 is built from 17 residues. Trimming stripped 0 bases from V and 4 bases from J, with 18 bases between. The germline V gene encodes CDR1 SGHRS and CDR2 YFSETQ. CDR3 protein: CASSLGVRGRPSDTQYF. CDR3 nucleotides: TGCGCCAGCAGCTTGGGAGTCCGGGGGCGTCCCTCAGATACGCAGTATTTT. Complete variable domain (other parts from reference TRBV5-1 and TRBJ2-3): KAGVTQTPRYLIKTRGQQVTLSCSPISGHRSVSWYQQTPGQGLQFLFEYFSETQRNKGNFPGRFSGRQFSNSRSEMNVSTLELGDSALYLCASSLGVRGRPSDTQYFGPGTRLTVL.

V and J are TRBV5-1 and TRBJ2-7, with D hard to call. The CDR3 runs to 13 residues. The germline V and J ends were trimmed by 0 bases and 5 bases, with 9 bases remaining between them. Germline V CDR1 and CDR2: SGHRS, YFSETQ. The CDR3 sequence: CASSLASQNEQYF. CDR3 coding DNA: TGCGCCAGCAGCTTGGCGTCGCAAAACGAGCAGTACTTC. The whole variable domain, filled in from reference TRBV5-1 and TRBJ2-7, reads KAGVTQTPRYLIKTRGQQVTLSCSPISGHRSVSWYQQTPGQGLQFLFEYFSETQRNKGNFPGRFSGRQFSNSRSEMNVSTLELGDSALYLCASSLASQNEQYFGPGTRLTVT.

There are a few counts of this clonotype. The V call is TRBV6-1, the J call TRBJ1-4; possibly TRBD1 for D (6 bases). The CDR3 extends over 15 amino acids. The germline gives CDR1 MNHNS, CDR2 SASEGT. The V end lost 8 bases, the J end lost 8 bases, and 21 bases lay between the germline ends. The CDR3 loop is CASGSREERGEKLFF. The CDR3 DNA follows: TGTGCCAGCGGATCTCGGGAGGAGAGGGGGGAAAAACTGTTTTTT.

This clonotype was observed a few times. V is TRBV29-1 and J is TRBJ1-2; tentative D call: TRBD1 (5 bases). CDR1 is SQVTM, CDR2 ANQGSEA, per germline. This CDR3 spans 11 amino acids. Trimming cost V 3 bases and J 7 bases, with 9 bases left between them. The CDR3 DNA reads TGCAGCGTTGAGGGGCGAGGTGGCTACACCTTC. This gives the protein CSVEGRGGYTF.

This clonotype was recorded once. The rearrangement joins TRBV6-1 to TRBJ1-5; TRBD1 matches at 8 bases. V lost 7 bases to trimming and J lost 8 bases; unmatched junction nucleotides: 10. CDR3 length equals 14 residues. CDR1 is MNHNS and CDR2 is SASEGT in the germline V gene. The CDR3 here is CASTRGQAFEPQHF. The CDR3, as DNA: TGTGCCAGCACCCGGGGACAGGCGTTTGAGCCCCAGCATTTT.

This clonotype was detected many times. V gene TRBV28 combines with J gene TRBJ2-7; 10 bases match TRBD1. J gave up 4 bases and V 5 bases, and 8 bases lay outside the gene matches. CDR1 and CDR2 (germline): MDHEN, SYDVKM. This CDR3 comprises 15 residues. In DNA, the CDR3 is TGTGCCAGCAGTGTAGGGACAGGGGTGCGTTACGAGCAGTACTTC. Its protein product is CASSVGTGVRYEQYF. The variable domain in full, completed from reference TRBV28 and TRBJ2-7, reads DVKVTQSSRYLVKRTGEKVFLECVQDMDHENMFWYRQDPGLGLRLIYFSYDVKMKEKGDIPEGYSVSREKKERFSLILESASTNQTSMYLCASSVGTGVRYEQYFGPGTRLTVT.

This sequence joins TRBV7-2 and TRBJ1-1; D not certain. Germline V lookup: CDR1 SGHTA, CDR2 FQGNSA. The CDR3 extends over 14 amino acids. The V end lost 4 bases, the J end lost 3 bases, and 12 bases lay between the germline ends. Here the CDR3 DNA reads TGTGCCAGCAGCTCATACCCTAGGGACACTGAAGCTTTCTTT. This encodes CASSSYPRDTEAFF.

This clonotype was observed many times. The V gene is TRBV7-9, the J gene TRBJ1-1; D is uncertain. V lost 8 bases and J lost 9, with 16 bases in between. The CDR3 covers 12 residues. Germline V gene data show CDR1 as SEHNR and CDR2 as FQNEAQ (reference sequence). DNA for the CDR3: TGTGCCAGCGGCTCATCCTTGGAGAAAGCTTTCTTT. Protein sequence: CASGSSLEKAFF.

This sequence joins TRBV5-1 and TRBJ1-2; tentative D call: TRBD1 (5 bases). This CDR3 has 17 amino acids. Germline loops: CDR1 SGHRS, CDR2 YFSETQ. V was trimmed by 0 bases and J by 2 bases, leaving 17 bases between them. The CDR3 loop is CASSLGPPQGGNYGYTF. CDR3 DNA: TGCGCCAGCAGCTTGGGACCCCCTCAGGGAGGGAACTATGGCTACACCTTC. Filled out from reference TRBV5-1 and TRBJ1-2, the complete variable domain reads KAGVTQTPRYLIKTRGQQVTLSCSPISGHRSVSWYQQTPGQGLQFLFEYFSETQRNKGNFPGRFSGRQFSNSRSEMNVSTLELGDSALYLCASSLGPPQGGNYGYTFGSGTRLTVV.

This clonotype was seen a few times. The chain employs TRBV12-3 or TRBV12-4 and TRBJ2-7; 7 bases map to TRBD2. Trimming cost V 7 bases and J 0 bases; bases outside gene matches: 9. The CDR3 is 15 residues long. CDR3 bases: TGTGCCAGCACCAACCAGGGACTACACTCCTACGAGCAGTACTTC. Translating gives CASTNQGLHSYEQYF.

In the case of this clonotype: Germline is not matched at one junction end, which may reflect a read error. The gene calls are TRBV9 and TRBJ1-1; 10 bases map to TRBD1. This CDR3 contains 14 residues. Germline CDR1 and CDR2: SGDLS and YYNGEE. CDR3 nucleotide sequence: TGTGCCAGTAAACCGGGACAGGGGAACACTGAAGCTTCCTTT. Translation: CASKPGQGNTEASF.

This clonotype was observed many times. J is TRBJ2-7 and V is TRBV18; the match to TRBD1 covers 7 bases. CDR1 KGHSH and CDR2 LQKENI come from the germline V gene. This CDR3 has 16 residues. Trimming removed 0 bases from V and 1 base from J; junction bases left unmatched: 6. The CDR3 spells CASSPPDRFPSYEQYF. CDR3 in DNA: TGTGCCAGCTCACCACCGGACAGGTTCCCATCCTACGAGCAGTACTTC.

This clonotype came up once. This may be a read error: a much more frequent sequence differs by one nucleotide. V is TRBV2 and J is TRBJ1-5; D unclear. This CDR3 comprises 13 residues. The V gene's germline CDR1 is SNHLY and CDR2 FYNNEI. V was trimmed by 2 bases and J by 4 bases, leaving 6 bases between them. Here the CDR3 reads CASSEWLNQPQHF. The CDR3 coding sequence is TGTGCCAGCAGTGAATGGTTGAATCAGCCCCAGCATTTT.

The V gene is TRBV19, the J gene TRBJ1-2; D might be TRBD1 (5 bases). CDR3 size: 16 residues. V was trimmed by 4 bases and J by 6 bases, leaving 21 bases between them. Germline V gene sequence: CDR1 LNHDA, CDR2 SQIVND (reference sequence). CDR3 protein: CASSSRGLSDGDGYTF. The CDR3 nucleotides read TGTGCCAGTAGTAGTCGGGGCCTTTCGGATGGGGATGGCTACACCTTC. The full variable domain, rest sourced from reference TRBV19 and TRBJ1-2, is DGGITQSPKYLFRKEGQNVTLSCEQNLNHDAMYWYRQDPGQGLRLIYYSQIVNDFQKGDIAEGYSVSREKKESFPLTVTSAQKNPTAFYLCASSSRGLSDGDGYTFGSGTRLTVV.

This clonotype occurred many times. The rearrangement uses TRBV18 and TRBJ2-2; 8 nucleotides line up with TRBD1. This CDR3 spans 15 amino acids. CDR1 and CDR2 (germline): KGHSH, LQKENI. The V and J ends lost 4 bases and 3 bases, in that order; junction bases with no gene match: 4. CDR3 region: CASSLRQGHTGELFF. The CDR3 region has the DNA TGTGCCAGCTCACTACGACAGGGGCACACCGGGGAGCTGTTTTTT. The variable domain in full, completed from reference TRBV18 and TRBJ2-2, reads NAGVMQNPRHLVRRRGQEARLRCSPMKGHSHVYWYRQLPEEGLKFMVYLQKENIIDESGMPKERFSAEFPKEGPSILRIQQVVRGDSAAYFCASSLRQGHTGELFFGEGSRLTVL.

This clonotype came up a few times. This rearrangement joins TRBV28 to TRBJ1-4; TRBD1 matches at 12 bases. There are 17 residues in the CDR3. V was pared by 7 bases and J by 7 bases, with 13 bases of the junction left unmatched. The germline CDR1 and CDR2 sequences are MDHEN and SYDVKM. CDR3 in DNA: TGTGCCAGCACTCCAAGGCCTGGGACAGGGGGCCGTGAAAAACTGTTTTTT. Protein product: CASTPRPGTGGREKLFF.

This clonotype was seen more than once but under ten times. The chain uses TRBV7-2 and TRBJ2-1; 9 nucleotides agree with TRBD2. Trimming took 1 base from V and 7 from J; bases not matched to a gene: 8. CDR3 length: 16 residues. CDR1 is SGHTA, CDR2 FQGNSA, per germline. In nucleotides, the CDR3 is TGTGCCAGCAGCTTAGGGGTGCGGGGGGGCAGGAATGAGCAGTTCTTC. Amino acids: CASSLGVRGGRNEQFF. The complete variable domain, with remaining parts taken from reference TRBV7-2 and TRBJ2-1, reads GAGVSQSPSNKVTEKGKDVELRCDPISGHTALYWYRQSLGQGLEFLIYFQGNSAPDKSGLPSDRFSAERTGGSVSTLTIQRTQQEDSAVYLCASSLGVRGGRNEQFFGPGTRLTVL.

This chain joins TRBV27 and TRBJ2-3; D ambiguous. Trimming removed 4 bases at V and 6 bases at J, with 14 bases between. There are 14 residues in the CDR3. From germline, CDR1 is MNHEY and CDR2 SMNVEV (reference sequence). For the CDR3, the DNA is TGTGCCAGCAGTTCCCCCACGGCGGCCGATACGCAGTATTTT. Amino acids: CASSSPTAADTQYF.

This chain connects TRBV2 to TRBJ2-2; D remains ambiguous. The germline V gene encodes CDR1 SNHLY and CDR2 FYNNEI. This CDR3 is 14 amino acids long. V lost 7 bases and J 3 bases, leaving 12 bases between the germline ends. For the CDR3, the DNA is TGTGCCAGCATGCTGGGTGCGTACACCGGGGAGCTGTTTTTT. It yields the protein CASMLGAYTGELFF.

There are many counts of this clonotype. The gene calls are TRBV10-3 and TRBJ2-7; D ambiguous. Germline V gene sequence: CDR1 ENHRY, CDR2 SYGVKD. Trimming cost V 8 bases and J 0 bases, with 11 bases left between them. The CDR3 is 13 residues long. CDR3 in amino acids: CAIGPDDSYEQYF. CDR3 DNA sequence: TGTGCCATCGGTCCAGACGACTCCTACGAGCAGTACTTC.

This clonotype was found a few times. The CDR3 DNA reads TGTGCCAGCAGTGACACGGGGGGGCCAAAACTGTTTTTT. Translating gives CASSDTGGPKLFF. The genes are TRBV6-1 and TRBJ1-4; the D gene is possibly TRBD1 (6 bases). Germline-derived CDR1 and CDR2 are MNHNS and SASEGT. V was trimmed by 3 bases and J by 10 bases, leaving 12 bases between them. The CDR3 length is 13 residues.

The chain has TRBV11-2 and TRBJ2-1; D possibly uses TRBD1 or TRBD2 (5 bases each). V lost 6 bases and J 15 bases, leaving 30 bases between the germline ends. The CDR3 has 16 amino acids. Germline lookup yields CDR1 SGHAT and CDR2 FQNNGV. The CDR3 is CASRPYGALPNLGLFF. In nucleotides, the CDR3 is TGTGCCAGCAGACCCTATGGGGCACTACCCAACCTAGGACTGTTCTTC.

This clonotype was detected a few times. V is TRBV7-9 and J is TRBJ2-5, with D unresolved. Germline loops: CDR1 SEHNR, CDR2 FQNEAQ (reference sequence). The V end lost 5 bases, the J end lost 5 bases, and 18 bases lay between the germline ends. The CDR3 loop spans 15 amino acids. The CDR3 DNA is TGTGCCAGCAGCCTGGCGGTTGGGGTGAGGGAGACCCAGTACTTC. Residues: CASSLAVGVRETQYF.

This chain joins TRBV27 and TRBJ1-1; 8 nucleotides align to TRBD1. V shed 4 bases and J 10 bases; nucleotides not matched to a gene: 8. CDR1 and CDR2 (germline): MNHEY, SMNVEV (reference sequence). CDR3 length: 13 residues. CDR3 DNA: TGTGCCAGCAGTTGGGGGCAGGGGGCAGGAGCTTTCTTT. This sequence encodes CASSWGQGAGAFF.

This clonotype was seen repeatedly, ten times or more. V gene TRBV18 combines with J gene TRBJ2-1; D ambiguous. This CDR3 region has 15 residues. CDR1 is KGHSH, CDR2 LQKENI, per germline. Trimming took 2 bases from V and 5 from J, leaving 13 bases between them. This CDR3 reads CASSPVVAPNNEQFF. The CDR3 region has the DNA TGTGCCAGCTCACCAGTAGTAGCACCTAACAATGAGCAGTTCTTC.

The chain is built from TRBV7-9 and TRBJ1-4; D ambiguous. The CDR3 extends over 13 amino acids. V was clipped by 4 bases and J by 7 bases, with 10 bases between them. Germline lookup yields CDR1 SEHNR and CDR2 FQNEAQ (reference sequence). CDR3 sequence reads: CASSSTRVEKLFF. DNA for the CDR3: TGTGCCAGCAGCTCCACCCGAGTTGAAAAACTGTTTTTT.

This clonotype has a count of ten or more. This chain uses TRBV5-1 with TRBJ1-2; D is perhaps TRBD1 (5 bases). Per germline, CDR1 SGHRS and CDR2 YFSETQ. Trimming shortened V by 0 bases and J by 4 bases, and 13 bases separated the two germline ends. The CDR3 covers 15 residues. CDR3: CASSLAGERSYGYTF. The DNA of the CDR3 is TGCGCCAGCAGCTTGGCGGGGGAAAGGTCCTATGGCTACACCTTC.